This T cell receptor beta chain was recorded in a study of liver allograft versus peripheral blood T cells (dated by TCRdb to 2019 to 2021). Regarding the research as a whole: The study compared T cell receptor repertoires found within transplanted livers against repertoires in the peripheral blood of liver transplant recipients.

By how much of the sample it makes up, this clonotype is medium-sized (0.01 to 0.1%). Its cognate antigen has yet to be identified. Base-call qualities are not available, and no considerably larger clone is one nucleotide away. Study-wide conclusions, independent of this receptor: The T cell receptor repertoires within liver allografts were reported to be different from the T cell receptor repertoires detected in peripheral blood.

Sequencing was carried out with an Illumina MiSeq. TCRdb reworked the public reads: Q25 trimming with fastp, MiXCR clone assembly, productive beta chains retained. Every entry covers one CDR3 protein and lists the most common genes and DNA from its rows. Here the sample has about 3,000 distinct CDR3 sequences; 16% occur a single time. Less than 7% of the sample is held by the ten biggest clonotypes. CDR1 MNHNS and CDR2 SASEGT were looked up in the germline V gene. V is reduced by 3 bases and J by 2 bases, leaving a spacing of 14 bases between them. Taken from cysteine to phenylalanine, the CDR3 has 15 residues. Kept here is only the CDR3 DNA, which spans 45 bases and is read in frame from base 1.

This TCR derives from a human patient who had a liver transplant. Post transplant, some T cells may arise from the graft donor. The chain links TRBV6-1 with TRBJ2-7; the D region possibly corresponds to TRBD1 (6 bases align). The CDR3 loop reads CASSEAQGQTYEQYF. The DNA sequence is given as TGTGCCAGCAGTGAGGCCCAGGGGCAGACCTACGAGCAGTACTTC.